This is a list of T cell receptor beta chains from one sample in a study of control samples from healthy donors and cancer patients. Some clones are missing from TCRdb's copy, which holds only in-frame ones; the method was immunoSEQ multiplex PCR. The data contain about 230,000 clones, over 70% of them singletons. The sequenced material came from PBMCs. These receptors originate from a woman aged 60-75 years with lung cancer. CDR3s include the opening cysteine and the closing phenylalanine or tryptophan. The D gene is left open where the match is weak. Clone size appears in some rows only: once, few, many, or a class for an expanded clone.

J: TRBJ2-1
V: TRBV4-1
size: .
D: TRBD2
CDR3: CASSQVMLGLAKREPYNEQFF
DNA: TGCGCCAGCAGCCAAGTTATGTTGGGACTAGCTAAGCGGGAGCCTTACAATGAGCAGTTCTTC

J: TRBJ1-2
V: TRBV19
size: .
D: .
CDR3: CATSRGRAGNNYGYTF
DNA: TGTGCCACCTCCAGAGGGCGGGCAGGGAATAACTATGGCTACACCTTC

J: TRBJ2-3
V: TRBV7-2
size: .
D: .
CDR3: CASRYSSSDTQYF
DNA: TGTGCCAGCCGCTACTCCTCATCAGATACGCAGTATTTT

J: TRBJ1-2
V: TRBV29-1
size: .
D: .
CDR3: CSAGAGLGYGYTF
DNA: TGCAGCGCCGGCGCGGGGCTCGGCTATGGCTACACCTTC

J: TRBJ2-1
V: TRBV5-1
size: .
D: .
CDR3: CASSLGQLRSQFF
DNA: TGCGCCAGCAGCTTGGGGCAGCTACGCTCGCAGTTCTTC

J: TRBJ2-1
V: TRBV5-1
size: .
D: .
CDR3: CASSLGEQGNEQFF
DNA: TGCGCCAGCAGCTTGGGGGAACAGGGAAATGAGCAGTTCTTC

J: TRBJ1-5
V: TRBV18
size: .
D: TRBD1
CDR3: CASSPGQVLNQPQHF
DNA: TGTGCCAGCTCACCGGGACAGGTCCTAAATCAGCCCCAGCATTTT

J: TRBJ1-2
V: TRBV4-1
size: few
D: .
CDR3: CASSLLGTYGYTF
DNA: TGCGCCAGCAGCCTATTGGGTACCTATGGCTACACCTTC

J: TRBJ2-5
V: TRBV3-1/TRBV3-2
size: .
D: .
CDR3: CASSQPGEKETQYF
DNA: TGTGCCAGCAGCCAACCGGGGGAAAAAGAGACCCAGTACTTC

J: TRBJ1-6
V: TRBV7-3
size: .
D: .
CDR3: CASSLETGSPLHF
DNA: TGTGCCAGCAGCTTAGAGACCGGTTCACCCCTCCACTTT

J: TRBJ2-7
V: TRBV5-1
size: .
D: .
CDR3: CASRDGYEQYF
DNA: TGCGCCAGTAGGGACGGCTACGAGCAGTACTTC

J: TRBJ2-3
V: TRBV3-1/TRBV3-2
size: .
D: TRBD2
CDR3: CASSQFAGGTTDTQYF
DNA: TGTGCCAGCAGCCAATTTGCGGGAGGAACCACAGATACGCAGTATTTT

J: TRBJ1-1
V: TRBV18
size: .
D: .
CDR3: CASSPGDLNTEAFF
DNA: TGTGCCAGCTCACCGGGTGACCTGAACACTGAAGCTTTCTTT

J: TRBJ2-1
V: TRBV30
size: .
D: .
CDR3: CAWQRADEQFF
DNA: TGTGCCTGGCAAAGAGCCGATGAGCAGTTCTTC

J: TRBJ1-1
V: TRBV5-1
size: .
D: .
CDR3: CASSLALNTEAFF
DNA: TGCGCCAGCAGCTTGGCCCTGAACACTGAAGCTTTCTTT

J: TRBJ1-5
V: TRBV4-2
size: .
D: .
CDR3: CASSQTHGQLSNQPQHF
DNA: TGTGCCAGCAGCCAGACGCATGGGCAGCTAAGCAATCAGCCCCAGCATTTT

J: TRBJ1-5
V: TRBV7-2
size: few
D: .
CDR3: CASSSPWNNQPQHF
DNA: TGTGCCAGCAGCTCCCCGTGGAACAATCAGCCCCAGCATTTT

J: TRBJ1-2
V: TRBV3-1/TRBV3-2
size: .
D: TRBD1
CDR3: CASSQPQGVLIGYGYTF
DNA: TGTGCCAGCAGCCAGCCACAGGGGGTCTTAATAGGATATGGCTACACCTTC

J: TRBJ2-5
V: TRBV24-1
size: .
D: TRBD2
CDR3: CATGPRETGWETQYF
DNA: TGTGCCACCGGACCGCGGGAGACTGGGTGGGAGACCCAGTACTTC

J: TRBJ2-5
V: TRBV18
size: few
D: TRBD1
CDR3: CASSPGQGWGTQYF
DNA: TGTGCCAGCTCACCGGGACAGGGCTGGGGGACCCAGTACTTC

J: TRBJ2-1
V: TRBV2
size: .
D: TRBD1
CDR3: CASRGDRGTFNEQFF
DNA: TGTGCCAGCAGGGGGGACAGGGGAACATTTAATGAGCAGTTCTTC

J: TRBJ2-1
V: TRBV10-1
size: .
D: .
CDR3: CASSEWGGASNEQFF
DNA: TGCGCCAGCAGTGAGTGGGGGGGGGCTTCCAATGAGCAGTTCTTC

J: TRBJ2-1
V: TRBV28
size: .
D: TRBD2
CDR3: CAISGSSYNEQFF
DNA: TGTGCCATCAGCGGGAGCTCCTACAATGAGCAGTTCTTC

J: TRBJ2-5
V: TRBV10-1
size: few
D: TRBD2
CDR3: CASSESSGTGETQYF
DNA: TGCGCCAGCAGTGAGTCTAGCGGGACTGGAGAGACCCAGTACTTC

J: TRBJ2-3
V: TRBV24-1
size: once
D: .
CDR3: CATSVGRGSTDTQYF
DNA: TGTGCCACCAGTGTTGGACGGGGAAGCACAGATACGCAGTATTTT

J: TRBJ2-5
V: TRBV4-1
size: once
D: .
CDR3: CASSHTQGGETQYF
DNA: TGCGCCAGCAGCCACACACAGGGTGGGGAGACCCAGTACTTC

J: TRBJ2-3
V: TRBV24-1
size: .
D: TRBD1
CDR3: CATSDPTGAGDTQYF
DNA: TGTGCCACCAGTGACCCAACAGGGGCCGGAGATACGCAGTATTTT

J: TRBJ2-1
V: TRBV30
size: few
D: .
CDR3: CAWSPGGHHREQFF
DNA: TGTGCCTGGAGTCCGGGCGGCCACCACCGAGAGCAGTTCTTC

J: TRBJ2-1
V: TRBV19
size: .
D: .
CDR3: CASSGVWDNEQFF
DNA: TGTGCCAGTAGTGGAGTTTGGGACAATGAGCAGTTCTTC

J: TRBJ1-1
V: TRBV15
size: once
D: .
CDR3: CATRQGMNTEAFF
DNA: TGTGCCACCAGGCAGGGGATGAACACTGAAGCTTTCTTT

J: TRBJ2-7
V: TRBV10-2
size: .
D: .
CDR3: CASGRDRGRNSYEQYF
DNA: TGCGCCAGCGGGAGAGATCGTGGCCGAAACTCCTACGAGCAGTACTTC

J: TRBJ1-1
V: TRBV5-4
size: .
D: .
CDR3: CASSLAGANTEAFF
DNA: TGTGCCAGCAGTCTAGCAGGGGCGAACACTGAAGCTTTCTTT

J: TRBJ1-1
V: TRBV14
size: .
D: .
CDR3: CASSLMTGLSEAFF
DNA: TGTGCCAGCAGCCTAATGACAGGTCTGAGTGAAGCTTTCTTT

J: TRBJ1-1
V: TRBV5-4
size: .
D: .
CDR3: CASSTQTMNTEAFF
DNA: TGTGCCAGCAGCACACAGACCATGAACACTGAAGCTTTCTTT

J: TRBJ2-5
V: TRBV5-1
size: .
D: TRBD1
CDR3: CASSLALGTDQETQYF
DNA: TGCGCCAGCAGCCTGGCCCTCGGGACAGACCAAGAGACCCAGTACTTC

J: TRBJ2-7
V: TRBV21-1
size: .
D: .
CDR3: CASSNMRQGKAEQYF
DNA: TGTGCCAGCAGCAATATGAGACAGGGAAAAGCCGAGCAGTACTTC

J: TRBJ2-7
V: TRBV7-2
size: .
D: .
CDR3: CASSDHYEQYF
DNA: TGTGCCAGCAGTGATCACTACGAGCAGTACTTC

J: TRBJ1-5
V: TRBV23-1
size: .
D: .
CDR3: CAITGDNQPQHF
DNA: TGCGCCATTACAGGTGACAATCAGCCCCAGCATTTT

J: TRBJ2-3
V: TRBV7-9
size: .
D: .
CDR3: CASVTAGHTDTQYF
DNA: TGTGCCAGCGTCACGGCGGGGCACACAGATACGCAGTATTTT

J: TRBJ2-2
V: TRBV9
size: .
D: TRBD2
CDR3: CASSTSGGITGELFF
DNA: TGTGCCAGCAGCACAAGCGGGGGGATCACCGGGGAGCTGTTTTTT

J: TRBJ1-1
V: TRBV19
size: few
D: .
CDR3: CASSIRMNTEAFF
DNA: TGTGCCAGTAGTATCAGAATGAACACTGAAGCTTTCTTT

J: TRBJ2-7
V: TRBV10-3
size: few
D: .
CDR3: CAISESQGSGQYF
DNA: TGTGCCATCAGTGAGTCACAGGGTTCCGGGCAGTACTTC

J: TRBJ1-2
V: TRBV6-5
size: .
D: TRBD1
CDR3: CASSPTSTGVGYTF
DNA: TGTGCCAGCAGCCCGACATCTACAGGGGTAGGCTACACCTTC

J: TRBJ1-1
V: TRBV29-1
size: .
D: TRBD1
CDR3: CSVGQRNTEAFF
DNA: TGCAGCGTGGGACAGCGAAACACTGAAGCTTTCTTT

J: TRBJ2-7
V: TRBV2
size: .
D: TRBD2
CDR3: CANSREASSYEQYF
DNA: TGTGCCAACAGTCGGGAGGCGTCTTCCTACGAGCAGTACTTC

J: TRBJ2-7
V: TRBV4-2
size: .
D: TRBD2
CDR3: CASSQQLAGEIYEQYF
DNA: TGTGCCAGCAGCCAGCAACTAGCGGGGGAGATCTACGAGCAGTACTTC

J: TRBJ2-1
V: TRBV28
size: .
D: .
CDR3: CASSREGAWGYNEQFF
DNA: TGTGCCAGCAGCCGAGAAGGAGCCTGGGGCTACAATGAGCAGTTCTTC

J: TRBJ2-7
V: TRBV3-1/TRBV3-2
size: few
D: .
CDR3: CASSQVEGSEQYF
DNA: TGTGCCAGCAGCCAAGTTGAAGGGAGCGAGCAGTACTTC

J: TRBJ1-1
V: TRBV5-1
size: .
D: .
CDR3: CASSLSGTVNTEAFF
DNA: TGCGCCAGCAGCTTGAGCGGGACGGTGAACACTGAAGCTTTCTTT

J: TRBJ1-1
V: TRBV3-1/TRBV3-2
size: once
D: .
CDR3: CASSQDTGWTEAFF
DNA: TGTGCCAGCAGCCAAGATACGGGGTGGACTGAAGCTTTCTTT

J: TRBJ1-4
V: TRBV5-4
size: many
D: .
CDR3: CASSLDPDPNEKLFF
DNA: TGTGCCAGCAGCTTGGATCCAGATCCTAATGAAAAACTGTTTTTT

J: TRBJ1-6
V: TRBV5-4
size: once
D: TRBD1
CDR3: CASRQGQGVPYNSPLHF
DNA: TGTGCCAGCAGACAAGGACAGGGAGTCCCCTATAATTCACCCCTCCACTTT

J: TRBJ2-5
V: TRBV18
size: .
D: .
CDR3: CASSPRYSEQETQYF
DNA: TGTGCCAGCTCACCGCGGTACAGCGAGCAAGAGACCCAGTACTTC

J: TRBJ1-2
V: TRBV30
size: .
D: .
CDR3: CAWSDGRNGDYTF
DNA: TGTGCCTGGAGTGACGGTCGGAATGGGGACTACACCTTC